This TCR beta chain was captured by sequencing in a study of Ad26.COV2.S vaccination and SARS-CoV-2 variants. The table lists this clone with a count of one. CDR3 size: 14 residues. Germline V CDR1 and CDR2: LNHDA, SQIVND (reference sequence). V shed 5 bases and J 2 bases; nucleotides not matched to a gene: 6. The repertoire was sequenced with immunoSEQ multiplex PCR; TCRdb's copy has only in-frame clones and lacks some. The sample consists of more than 300,000 clones, about nine tenths of them appearing once. The treatment is: 19 received Ad26.COV2.S at low or high dose, single or two shots; a few received placebo; per-sample allocation not given. Specimens were obtained on day 63 following the first vaccine or placebo injection.

The J gene is TRBJ2-7, the V gene TRBV19, with 7 bases identical to TRBD1. Sequencing used peripheral blood, obtained in a trial of Ad26.COV2.S vaccine versus placebo. The clonotype originates from a person aged 18-60 years who received the Ad26.COV2.S COVID-19 vaccine or a placebo. CDR3 sequence (DNA): TGTGCCAGTAGTTCACAGGGGACGACCTACGAGCAGTACTTC. This gives the protein CASSSQGTTYEQYF.